One sample yielded the 4 T cell receptor beta chains listed below, sequenced in a study of monozygotic twins with cystic fibrosis. Data came from immunoSEQ multiplex PCR; TCRdb stores just in-frame clones and leaves some out. This sample carries about 20,000 clones, 91% of them seen once, and the ten largest clones take roughly 1.6%. The specimen was blood. The receptor set was obtained from a girl aged 2 to 10 with cystic fibrosis.

The V call is TRBV7-9, the J call TRBJ1-6; D gene ambiguous. Germline V lookup: CDR1 SEHNR, CDR2 FQNEAQ (reference sequence). The CDR3 extends over 15 amino acids. The V and J ends lost 0 bases and 10 bases respectively, with 13 bases between them. The CDR3 spells CASSLAPPSWSPLHF. In DNA form, the CDR3 reads TGTGCCAGCAGCTTAGCGCCTCCTTCCTGGTCACCCCTCCACTTT.

In its sample, this clone was seen once. The CDR3 nucleotides read TGTGCCAGCAGCGACAGCAGGGGAACCGCAACTAATGAAAAACTGTTTTTT. Its protein is CASSDSRGTATNEKLFF. V gene TRBV9 combines with J gene TRBJ1-4, with D perhaps TRBD1 (6 bases). Germline CDR1 and CDR2: SGDLS and YYNGEE. V lost 3 bases and J lost 0, with 15 bases in between. The CDR3 runs to 17 residues.

The chain uses TRBV9 and TRBJ2-7; TRBD1 agrees at 7 bases. This CDR3 has 15 residues. J lost 2 bases, V lost 0 bases, and 5 bases had no gene match. Germline loops: CDR1 SGDLS, CDR2 YYNGEE. Here the CDR3 reads CASSVGPGGTYEQYF. As DNA, the CDR3 is TGTGCCAGCAGCGTAGGCCCAGGGGGAACCTACGAGCAGTACTTC. Full variable domain (rest looked up from reference TRBV9 and TRBJ2-7): DSGVTQTPKHLITATGQRVTLRCSPRSGDLSVYWYQQSLDQGLQFLIQYYNGEERAKGNILERFSAQQFPDLHSELNLSSLELGDSALYFCASSVGPGGTYEQYFGPGTRLTVT.

This chain uses TRBV18 with TRBJ2-7; TRBD1 agrees at 7 bases. V lost 4 bases, J lost 3 bases, and 12 bases stayed unmatched. The germline CDR1 and CDR2 sequences are KGHSH and LQKENI. The CDR3 spans 16 residues. The CDR3 protein is CASSQNLGQGVYEQYF. The CDR3 DNA sequence: TGTGCCAGCTCACAAAACCTGGGGCAGGGGGTCTACGAGCAGTACTTC.